This T cell receptor beta chain was retrieved from a study of CD4 and CD8 cells across lung adenocarcinoma regions. A note on this clonotype: At one of its ends the junction is not consistent with the germline gene, which may arise from a read error.

This CDR3 is 15 amino acids long. Germline CDR1 MNHEY, CDR2 SVGAGI. Samples came from patients with localized non-small cell lung adenocarcinoma. TCRdb itself ran the PCR reads through MiXCR, one entry per CDR3 protein. The sample carries tens of thousands of distinct CDR3 sequences, 40% to 60% recorded once. The origin of this receptor is a male donor with lung adenocarcinoma. The CD4 and CD8 labels of this study may be unreliable. The sample comprised CD8+ T cells from the center of a lung tumor. The chain combines TRBV6-5 with TRBJ2-3, with D perhaps TRBD1 or TRBD2 (5 bases each). CDR3 sequence reads: CARSFGAASQDTQYF. Here the CDR3 DNA reads TGTGCCAGGAGTTTCGGGGCTGCCAGCCAAGATACTCAGTACTTT.